This record concerns one TCR beta chain sequence. Its specificity is not known. From germline, CDR1 is MNHEY and CDR2 SVGAGI. There are 15 residues in the CDR3. V dropped 6 bases and J dropped 5 bases, with 19 bases sitting between them. This sample is drawn from a study of T cell responses to AZD1222 COVID-19 vaccine. Across the whole study: Analysis merged second doses at about 4 or about 12 weeks.

General observations from the study: Spike-specific TCR breadth rose after two AZD1222 doses, and depth rose as well. Spike was spanned by vaccine-associated CD4 TCRs, which were dominant at 160-218 and 743-854.

Some clones are missing from TCRdb's copy, which holds only in-frame ones; the method was immunoSEQ multiplex PCR. The top ten hold roughly a fifth of the sample, which has tens of thousands of clones, around 81% seen once. The TCR was taken from an adult in good health. This chain joins TRBV6-5 and TRBJ2-5; the D is unclear. This material consisted of peripheral blood, taken on day 0 of AZD1222 vaccination. The CDR3 protein is CASSPRHLLRETQYF. DNA for the CDR3: TGTGCCAGCAGCCCACGACACCTCCTAAGGGAGACCCAGTACTTC.